Ten or more counts support the clone carrying this T cell receptor beta chain. CDR1 and CDR2 (germline): MNHNY, SVGAGI (reference sequence). This CDR3 comprises 16 residues. J was trimmed by 3 bases and V by 5 bases; bases with no gene match: 8. TCRdb redid the calling of the RACE reads with MiXCR, one entry per CDR3 protein. Of 35,000 to 45,000 distinct CDR3 sequences in the sample, 9.5% to 15% were seen once. This sample is drawn from a study of human T cells and chemical hapten exposure. Time point of the sample: pre-sensitization, week 0. Regarding treatment: therapeutic diphenylcyclopropenone sensitization with weekly scalp DPC.

This rearrangement joins TRBV6-6 to TRBJ2-1, with 9 positions matching TRBD1. Sequencing was performed on whole blood, taken in connection with sensitization to the hapten diphenylcyclopropenone (DPC). The source of this sequence is a woman aged 25-40 years with alopecia areata. Some clones in this sample may be carry-over from other donors' samples. The CDR3 spells CASSTRTGVLYNEQFF. The DNA of the CDR3 is TGTGCCAGCAGTACCCGGACAGGGGTTCTCTACAATGAGCAGTTCTTC.